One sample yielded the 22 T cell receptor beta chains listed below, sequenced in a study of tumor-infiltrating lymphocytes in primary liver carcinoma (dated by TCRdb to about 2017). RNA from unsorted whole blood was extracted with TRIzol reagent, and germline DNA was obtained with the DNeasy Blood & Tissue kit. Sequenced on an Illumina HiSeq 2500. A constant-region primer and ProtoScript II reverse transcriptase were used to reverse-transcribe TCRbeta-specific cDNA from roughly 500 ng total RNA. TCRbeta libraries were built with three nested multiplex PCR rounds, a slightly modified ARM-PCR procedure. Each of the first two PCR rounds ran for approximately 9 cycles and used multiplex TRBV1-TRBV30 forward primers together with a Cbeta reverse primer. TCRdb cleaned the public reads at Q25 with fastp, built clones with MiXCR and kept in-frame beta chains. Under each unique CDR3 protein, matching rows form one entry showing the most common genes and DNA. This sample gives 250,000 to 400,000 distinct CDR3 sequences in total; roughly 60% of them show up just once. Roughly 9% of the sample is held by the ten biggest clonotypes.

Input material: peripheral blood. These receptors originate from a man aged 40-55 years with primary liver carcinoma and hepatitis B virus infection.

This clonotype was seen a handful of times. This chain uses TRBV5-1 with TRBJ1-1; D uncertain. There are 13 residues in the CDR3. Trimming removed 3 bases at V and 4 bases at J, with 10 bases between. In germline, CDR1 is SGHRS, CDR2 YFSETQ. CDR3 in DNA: TGCGCCAGCAGCTCAATCATGACCACTGAAGCTTTCTTT. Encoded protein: CASSSIMTTEAFF.

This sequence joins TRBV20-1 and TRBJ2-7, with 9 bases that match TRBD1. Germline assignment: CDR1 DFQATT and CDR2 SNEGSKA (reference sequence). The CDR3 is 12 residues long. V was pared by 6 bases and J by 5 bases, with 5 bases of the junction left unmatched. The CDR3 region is CSAPRQGDEQYF. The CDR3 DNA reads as TGCAGTGCCCCTCGACAGGGGGACGAGCAGTACTTC.

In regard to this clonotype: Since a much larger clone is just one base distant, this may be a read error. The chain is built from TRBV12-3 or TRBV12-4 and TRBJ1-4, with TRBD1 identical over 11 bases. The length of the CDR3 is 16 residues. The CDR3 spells CANSSGQGVQNEKLFF. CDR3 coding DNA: TGTGCCAACAGTTCGGGACAGGGGGTCCAAAATGAAAAACTGTTTTTT.

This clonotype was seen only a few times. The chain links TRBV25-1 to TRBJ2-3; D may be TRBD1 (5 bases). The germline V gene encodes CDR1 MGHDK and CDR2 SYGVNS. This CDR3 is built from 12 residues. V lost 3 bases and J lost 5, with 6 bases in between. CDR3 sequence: CASSDQGDTQYF. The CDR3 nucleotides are TGTGCCAGCAGTGACCAGGGAGATACGCAGTATTTT. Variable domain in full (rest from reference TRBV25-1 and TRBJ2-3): EADIYQTPRYLVIGTGKKITLECSQTMGHDKMYWYQQDPGMELHLIHYSYGVNSTEKGDLSSESTVSRIRTEHFPLTLESARPSHTSQYLCASSDQGDTQYFGPGTRLTVL.

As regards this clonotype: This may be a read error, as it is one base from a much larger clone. Here the CDR3 DNA reads TGCGCCAGCAGTGCCCAGCATGGGGAAGATACGCAGTATTTT. It codes for CASSAQHGEDTQYF. The V gene is TRBV10-1, the J gene TRBJ2-3; D uncertain. Trimming removed 4 bases from V and 5 bases from J, with 13 bases in between. CDR3 length equals 14 residues. Germline V lookup: CDR1 WNHNN, CDR2 SYGVQD (reference sequence).

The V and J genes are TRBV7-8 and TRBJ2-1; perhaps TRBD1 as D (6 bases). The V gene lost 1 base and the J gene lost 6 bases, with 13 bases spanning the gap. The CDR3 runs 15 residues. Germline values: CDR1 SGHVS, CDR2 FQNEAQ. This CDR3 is CASSLGRGSINEQFF. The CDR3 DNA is TGTGCCAGCAGCTTAGGCAGGGGAAGTATCAATGAGCAGTTCTTC.

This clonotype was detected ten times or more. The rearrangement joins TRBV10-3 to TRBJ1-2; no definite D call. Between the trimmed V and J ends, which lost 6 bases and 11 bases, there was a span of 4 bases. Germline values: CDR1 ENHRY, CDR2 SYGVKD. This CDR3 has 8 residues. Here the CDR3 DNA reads TGTGCCATCAGACGTTACACCTTC. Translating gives CAIRRYTF.

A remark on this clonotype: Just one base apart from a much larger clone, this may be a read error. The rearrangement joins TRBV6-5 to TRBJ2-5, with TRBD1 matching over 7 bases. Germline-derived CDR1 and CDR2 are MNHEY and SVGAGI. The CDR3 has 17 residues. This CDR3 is CTSSQGWDSLFQETQYF. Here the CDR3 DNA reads TGTACCAGCAGCCAGGGGTGGGACAGCCTTTTCCAAGAGACCCAGTACTTC.

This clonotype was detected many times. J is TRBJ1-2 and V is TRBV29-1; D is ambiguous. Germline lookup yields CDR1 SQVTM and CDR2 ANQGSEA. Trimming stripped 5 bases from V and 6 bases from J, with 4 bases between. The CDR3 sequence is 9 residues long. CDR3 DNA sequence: TGCAGCGTTACGAATGGCTACACCTTC. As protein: CSVTNGYTF.

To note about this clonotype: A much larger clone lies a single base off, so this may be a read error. CDR3: CASRSLGAPYEQYF. The CDR3 nucleotides are TGTGCCAGCAGGTCCCTCGGAGCTCCCTACGAGCAGTACTTC. V gene TRBV6-1 combines with J gene TRBJ2-7; D is undetermined. V dropped 6 bases and J dropped 2 bases, with 14 bases sitting between them. The CDR3 has 14 residues. From germline, CDR1 is MNHNS and CDR2 SASEGT.

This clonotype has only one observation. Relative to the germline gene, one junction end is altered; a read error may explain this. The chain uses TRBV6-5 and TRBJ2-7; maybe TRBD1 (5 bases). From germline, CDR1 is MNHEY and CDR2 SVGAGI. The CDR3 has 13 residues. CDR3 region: CDSRDRDSYEQYF. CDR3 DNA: TGTGACAGCAGGGATAGGGACTCCTACGAGCAGTACTTC.

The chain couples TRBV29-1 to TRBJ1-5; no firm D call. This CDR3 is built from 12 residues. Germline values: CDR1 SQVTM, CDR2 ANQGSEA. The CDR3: CRVKGSDQPQHF. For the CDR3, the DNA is TGCAGAGTCAAGGGCAGCGATCAGCCCCAGCATTTT. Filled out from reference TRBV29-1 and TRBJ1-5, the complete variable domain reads SAVISQKPSRDICQRGTSLTIQCQVDSQVTMMFWYRQQPGQSLTLIATANQGSEATYESGFVIDKFPISRPNLTFSTLTVSNMSPEDSSIYLCRVKGSDQPQHFGDGTRLSIL.

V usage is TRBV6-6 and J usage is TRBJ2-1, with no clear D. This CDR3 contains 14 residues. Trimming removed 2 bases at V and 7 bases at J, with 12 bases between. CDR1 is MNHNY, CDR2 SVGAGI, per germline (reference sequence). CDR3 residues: CASSYRAEANEQFF. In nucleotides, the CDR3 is TGTGCCAGCAGTTACCGGGCAGAGGCAAATGAGCAGTTCTTC.

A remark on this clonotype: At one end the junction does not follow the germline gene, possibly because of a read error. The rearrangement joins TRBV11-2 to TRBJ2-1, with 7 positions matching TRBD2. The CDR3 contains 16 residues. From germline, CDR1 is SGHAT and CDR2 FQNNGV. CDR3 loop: CASSLRRTRGYNGQFF. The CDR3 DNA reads TGTGCCAGCAGCTTACGGCGGACTAGAGGTTACAATGGGCAGTTCTTC. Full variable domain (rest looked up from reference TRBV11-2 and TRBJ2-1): EAGVAQSPRYKIIEKRQSVAFWCNPISGHATLYWYQQILGQGPKLLIQFQNNGVVDDSQLPKDRFSAERLKGVDSTLKIQPAKLEDSAVYLCASSLRRTRGYNGQFFGPGTRLTVL.

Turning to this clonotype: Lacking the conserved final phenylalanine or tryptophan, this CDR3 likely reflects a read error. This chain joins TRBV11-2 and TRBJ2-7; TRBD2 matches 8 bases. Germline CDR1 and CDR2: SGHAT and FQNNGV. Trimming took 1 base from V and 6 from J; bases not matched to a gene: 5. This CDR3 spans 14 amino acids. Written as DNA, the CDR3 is TGTGCCAGCAGCTTAGGACCAGCGGGAGCCGAGCAGTACTCC. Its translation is CASSLGPAGAEQYS.

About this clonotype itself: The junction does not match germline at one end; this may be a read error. Written as DNA, the CDR3 is TGTGGCAGCAGCTTAGCTACTGGGGCAGACTACAATGAACAGTTCTTC. This codes for CGSSLATGADYNEQFF. The V gene is TRBV11-3, the J gene TRBJ2-1; D possibly matches TRBD1 or TRBD2 (5 bases each). Germline CDR1 is SGHNT and CDR2 is YENEEA. This CDR3 contains 16 residues.

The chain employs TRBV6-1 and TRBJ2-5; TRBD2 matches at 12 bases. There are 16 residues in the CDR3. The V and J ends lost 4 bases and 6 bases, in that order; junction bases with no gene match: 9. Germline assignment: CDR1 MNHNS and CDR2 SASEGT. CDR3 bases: TGTGCCAGCAGTGCAACTAGCGGGAGGTTCCGGAAGACCCAGTACTTC. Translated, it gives CASSATSGRFRKTQYF.

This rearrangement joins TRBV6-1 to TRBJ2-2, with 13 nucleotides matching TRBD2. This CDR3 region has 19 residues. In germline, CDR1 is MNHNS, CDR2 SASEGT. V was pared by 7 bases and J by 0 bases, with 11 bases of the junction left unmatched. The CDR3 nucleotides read TGTGCCAGCACTTCGACTAGCGGGAGGCAGTTCGCGAACACCGGGGAGCTGTTTTTT. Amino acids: CASTSTSGRQFANTGELFF.

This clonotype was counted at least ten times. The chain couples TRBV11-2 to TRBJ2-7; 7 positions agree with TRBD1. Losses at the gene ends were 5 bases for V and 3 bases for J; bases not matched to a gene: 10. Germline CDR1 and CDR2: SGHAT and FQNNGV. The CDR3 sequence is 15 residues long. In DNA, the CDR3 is TGTGCCAGCAGCGGGAACAGGGGCCTCTACTACGAGCAGTACTTC. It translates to CASSGNRGLYYEQYF.

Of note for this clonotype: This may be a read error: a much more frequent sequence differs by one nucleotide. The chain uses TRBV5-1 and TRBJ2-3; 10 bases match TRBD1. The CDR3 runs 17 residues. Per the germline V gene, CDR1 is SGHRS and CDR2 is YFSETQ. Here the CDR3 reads CANSAGQGSSSTDTQYF. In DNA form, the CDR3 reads TGCGCCAACAGCGCGGGACAGGGGAGCTCTAGCACAGATACGCAGTATTTT.

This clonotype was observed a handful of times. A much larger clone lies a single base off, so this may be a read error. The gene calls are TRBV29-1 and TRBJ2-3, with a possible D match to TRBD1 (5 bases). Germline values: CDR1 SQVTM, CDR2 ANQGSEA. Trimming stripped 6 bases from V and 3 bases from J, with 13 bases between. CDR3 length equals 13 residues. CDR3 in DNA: TGCAGCGTCACTACAGGCAGTACAGATACGCAGTATTTT. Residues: CSVTTGSTDTQYF.

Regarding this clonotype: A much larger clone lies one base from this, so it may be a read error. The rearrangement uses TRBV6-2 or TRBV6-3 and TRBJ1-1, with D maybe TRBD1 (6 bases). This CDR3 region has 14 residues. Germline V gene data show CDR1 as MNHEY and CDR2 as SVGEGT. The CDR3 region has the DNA TGTACCAGCCGAGGGGGGGCGACGAACACTGAAGCTTTCTTT. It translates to CTSRGGATNTEAFF.